The 17 T cell receptor beta chains presented below share a single source sample, sequenced in a study of cytomegalovirus exposure and HLA in healthy donors. 60 Vbeta and 13 Jbeta primers were used in PCR. TCRdb's table, derived via immunoSEQ multiplex PCR, lists solely in-frame clones and lacks some. The table lists almost 200,000 clones, roughly 85% of them singletons, with over 2% in the top ten. The sample was PBMCs. Every receptor here comes from a woman aged 45 to 65 in good health and CMV-seronegative.

This clone is medium-sized in the sample. V is TRBV28 and J is TRBJ2-7; 7 nucleotides align to TRBD2. With 2 bases clipped from V and 4 bases from J, the junction kept 8 bases outside the gene matches. CDR1 and CDR2 from the germline V gene are MDHEN and SYDVKM. The CDR3 is 15 amino acids. The CDR3 nucleotides are TGTGCCAGCAGTTTACTGGGAGGGCCACTTTACGAGCAGTACTTC. Translation: CASSLLGGPLYEQYF.

This clone was counted once. J is TRBJ1-2 and V is TRBV6-1; D is unclear. The CDR3 runs 12 residues. Trimming cost V 7 bases and J 1 base, with 7 bases left between them. In germline, CDR1 is MNHNS, CDR2 SASEGT. As DNA, the CDR3 is TGTGCCAGCACGGGAAATAACTATGGCTACACCTTC. It yields the protein CASTGNNYGYTF.

The V call is TRBV6-5, the J call TRBJ2-7; possibly TRBD2 for D (7 bases). CDR1 and CDR2 from the germline V gene are MNHEY and SVGAGI. The CDR3 has 13 residues. Between the trimmed V and J ends, which lost 5 bases and 7 bases, there was a span of 15 bases. DNA for the CDR3: TGTGCCAGCAGTAAGGGGGGGGCAAGGGAGCAGTACTTC. It is translated as CASSKGGAREQYF.

The V call is TRBV30, the J call TRBJ2-3; TRBD1 matches 7 bases. The CDR3 loop spans 13 amino acids. J gave up 3 bases and V 6 bases, and 6 bases lay outside the gene matches. CDR1 is GTSNPN, CDR2 SVGIG, per germline (reference sequence). In nucleotides, the CDR3 is TGTGCCTGCAACAGGGGTGGGACAGATACGCAGTATTTT. It codes for CACNRGGTDTQYF. The variable domain in full, with the rest retrieved from reference TRBV30 and TRBJ2-3, is SQTIHQWPATLVQPVGSPLSLECTVEGTSNPNLYWYRQAAGRGLQLLFYSVGIGQISSEVPQNLSASRPQDRQFILSSKKLLLSDSGFYLCACNRGGTDTQYFGPGTRLTVL.

The rearrangement links TRBV7-9 to TRBJ2-7; TRBD2 might be the D (6 bases). V was trimmed by 5 bases and J by 5 bases, leaving 16 bases between them. Germline V CDR1 and CDR2: SEHNR, FQNEAQ (reference sequence). The CDR3 is 14 residues long. DNA for the CDR3: TGTGCCAGCAGCCGTCAAGGAGGGAGGAACGAGCAGTACTTC. It yields the protein CASSRQGGRNEQYF.

This clone was seen only a few times. V gene TRBV19 combines with J gene TRBJ1-5, with a weak D call TRBD1 (6 bases). Trimming took 3 bases from V and 5 from J, leaving 14 bases between them. This CDR3 is built from 15 residues. CDR1 is LNHDA and CDR2 is SQIVND in the germline V gene (reference sequence). The CDR3, as DNA: TGTGCCAGTAGTATGAGTGGACAGAACTATCAGCCCCAGCATTTT. This codes for CASSMSGQNYQPQHF.

The chain is built from TRBV28 and TRBJ2-5, with 13 bases fitting TRBD2. The junction had 11 bases not matched to a gene; V was cut back by 8 bases and J by 5 bases. In germline, CDR1 is MDHEN, CDR2 SYDVKM. This CDR3 has 16 amino acids. The CDR3 coding sequence is TGTGCCAGCCGGGGACTAGCGGGGACAGGCGGGGAGACCCAGTACTTC. Translated, it gives CASRGLAGTGGETQYF.

CDR3 amino acids: CASSERDSRLSNEQFF. The DNA of the CDR3 is TGCGCCAGCAGTGAGAGGGACAGTCGCCTCAGCAATGAGCAGTTCTTC. The chain combines TRBV5-1 with TRBJ2-1, with 7 bases aligning to TRBD1. CDR3 length equals 16 residues. From germline, CDR1 is SGHRS and CDR2 YFSETQ. The ends lost 5 bases at V and 6 bases at J; junction bases unmatched: 14.

In nucleotides, the CDR3 is TGTGCCAGCAGTTTATTTGTGGGGGGAGCCTCTGGAAACACCATATATTTT. This codes for CASSLFVGGASGNTIYF. The rearrangement joins TRBV28 to TRBJ1-3, with a weak D call TRBD1 (5 bases). This CDR3 contains 17 residues. Germline V gene lookup returns CDR1 MDHEN and CDR2 SYDVKM. V dropped 1 base and J dropped 0 bases, with 13 bases sitting between them.

The chain combines TRBV7-9 with TRBJ2-3, with 9 nucleotides matching TRBD2. The CDR3 covers 16 residues. Germline lookup yields CDR1 SEHNR and CDR2 FQNEAQ (reference sequence). V dropped 3 bases and J dropped 2; count of bases not matched to a gene: 6. CDR3 sequence (DNA): TGTGCCAGCAGCTTGGAGACTAGCGGTTACACAGATACGCAGTATTTT. Amino acids: CASSLETSGYTDTQYF.

V is TRBV5-1 and J is TRBJ2-1; 8 bases align to TRBD1. Germline CDR1 is SGHRS and CDR2 is YFSETQ. The length of the CDR3 is 14 residues. V lost 8 bases to trimming and J lost 5 bases; unmatched junction nucleotides: 9. The CDR3 is CASRTGRMNNEQFF. The CDR3 DNA sequence: TGCGCCAGTCGGACAGGGAGAATGAACAATGAGCAGTTCTTC.

The gene calls are TRBV10-2 and TRBJ2-1; 10 bases are shared with TRBD2. The CDR3 runs to 17 residues. The germline gives CDR1 WSHSY, CDR2 SAAADI. J lost 4 bases, V lost 3 bases, and 9 bases had no gene match. CDR3 DNA: TGCGCCAGCAGTGATGCTAGCGGGAGTTTATCTTACAATGAGCAGTTCTTC. Translation gives CASSDASGSLSYNEQFF.

The J gene is TRBJ2-1, the V gene TRBV10-3; 9 bases are a match to TRBD1. Losses at the gene ends were 10 bases for V and 8 bases for J; bases not matched to a gene: 12. This CDR3 contains 14 residues. CDR1 is ENHRY and CDR2 is SYGVKD in the germline V gene. CDR3 DNA sequence: TGTGCCACCCGGCCAGGACAGGGGAACGATGAGCAGTTCTTC. It translates to CATRPGQGNDEQFF.

In its sample, this clone was seen a few times. The chain combines TRBV5-8 with TRBJ2-3; TRBD2 matches 11 bases. V shed 7 bases, J shed 3 bases, and the junction held 13 bases outside the gene matches. This CDR3 is 17 amino acids long. Looked up from germline, CDR1 is SGHTS and CDR2 is YDEGEE. The CDR3 reads CASGYYPGLAVTDTQYF. The DNA of the CDR3 is TGTGCCAGCGGGTACTATCCGGGACTAGCGGTGACAGATACGCAGTATTTT.

The rearrangement uses TRBV10-3 and TRBJ1-1; 9 nucleotides match TRBD1. CDR1 is ENHRY and CDR2 is SYGVKD in the germline V gene. The CDR3 covers 13 residues. The ends lost 8 bases at V and 0 bases at J; junction bases unmatched: 1. The CDR3 nucleotides are TGTGCCATCCGGGACAGGGTGAACACTGAAGCTTTCTTT. Encoded protein: CAIRDRVNTEAFF.

This chain connects TRBV30 to TRBJ2-2; D not certain. The CDR3 runs to 13 residues. V lost 2 bases and J lost 5, with 9 bases in between. Germline CDR1 is GTSNPN and CDR2 is SVGIG (reference sequence). CDR3 nucleotide sequence: TGTGCCTGGAGTTTGAGGTGGACCGGGGAGCTGTTTTTT. The encoded protein is CAWSLRWTGELFF.

The chain couples TRBV11-2 to TRBJ1-2; a possible D gene is TRBD1 (6 bases). Germline loops: CDR1 SGHAT, CDR2 FQNNGV. Trimming removed 3 bases at V and 7 bases at J, with 9 bases between. The CDR3 is 12 amino acids. CDR3 sequence: CASSFFRGGYTF. CDR3 DNA: TGTGCCAGCAGCTTTTTCAGGGGTGGCTACACCTTC.